A selection of T cell receptor beta chains follows, all from one sample in a study of T-cell reconstitution after alpha-beta-depleted transplantation in children. TCRdb re-derived calls from the PCR reads in MiXCR, one entry per CDR3 protein. The table lists 200,000 to 300,000 distinct CDR3 sequences, about 12% of them singletons. Sequenced material: PBMCs from the stem cell graft donor, taken from the stem cell graft. These receptors were collected from a human donor who donated a stem cell graft to a child with acute lymphoblastic leukemia. Each CDR3 is given with its conserved first and last residue. D genes are given only for firm matches. Expanded clones are given a class, and other clones once, few, many or no size at all.

d_gene: TRBD1
j_gene: TRBJ2-7
len: 16
v_gene: TRBV10-3
abundance: many
CDR3nt: TGTGCCATCAGTGAATCCGGGACAGGGGGCCAATACGAGCAGTACTTC
CDR3aa: CAISESGTGGQYEQYF

d_gene: -
j_gene: TRBJ2-2
len: 15
v_gene: TRBV30
abundance: -
CDR3nt: TGTGCCGGGCGTCTTCCAGGGGTCAACACCGGGGAGCTGTTTTTT
CDR3aa: CAGRLPGVNTGELFF

d_gene: TRBD1
j_gene: TRBJ2-7
len: 14
v_gene: TRBV15
abundance: -
CDR3nt: TGTGCCACCAGCAGAGCGGGACAGGGCTACGAGCAGTACTTC
CDR3aa: CATSRAGQGYEQYF

d_gene: TRBD2
j_gene: TRBJ2-1
len: 16
v_gene: TRBV9
abundance: many
CDR3nt: TGTGCCAGCAGCGTAGAGGCGGGAGAATTCTACAATGAGCAGTTCTTC
CDR3aa: CASSVEAGEFYNEQFF

d_gene: -
j_gene: TRBJ2-4
len: 13
v_gene: TRBV5-1
abundance: many
CDR3nt: TGCGCCAGCAGCCCGGCAGTGGGGGACATTCAGTACTTC
CDR3aa: CASSPAVGDIQYF

d_gene: TRBD1
j_gene: TRBJ2-7
len: 13
v_gene: TRBV20-1
abundance: -
CDR3nt: TGCAGTGCTAGAGATCAGGGGGCCTACGAGCAGTACTTC
CDR3aa: CSARDQGAYEQYF

d_gene: -
j_gene: TRBJ1-1
len: 12
v_gene: TRBV7-9
abundance: many
CDR3nt: TGTGCCAGCAGTACAGTAGGCGCTGAAGCTTTCTTT
CDR3aa: CASSTVGAEAFF

d_gene: -
j_gene: TRBJ1-1
len: 14
v_gene: TRBV29-1
abundance: many
CDR3nt: TGCAGCGTTGAAGGGGGTCAGCTCAGGGCTGAAGCTTTCTTT
CDR3aa: CSVEGGQLRAEAFF

d_gene: -
j_gene: TRBJ2-5
len: 15
v_gene: TRBV19
abundance: -
CDR3nt: TGTGCCATTAGTATCGGTACTAGAAGCAAAGAGACCCAGTACTTC
CDR3aa: CAISIGTRSKETQYF

d_gene: -
j_gene: TRBJ2-1
len: 11
v_gene: TRBV9
abundance: many
CDR3nt: TGTGCCAGCAGCCCCGGTGGGGAGCAGTTCTTC
CDR3aa: CASSPGGEQFF

d_gene: TRBD1
j_gene: TRBJ2-7
len: 15
v_gene: TRBV6-5
abundance: many
CDR3nt: TGTGCCAGCAGTTACCGACAGGGGAAGCCCTACGAGCAGTACTTC
CDR3aa: CASSYRQGKPYEQYF

d_gene: -
j_gene: TRBJ2-1
len: 15
v_gene: TRBV7-2
abundance: -
CDR3nt: TGTGCCAGCAGCTCGTGGGGGCCGGTAAACAATGAGCAGTTCTTC
CDR3aa: CASSSWGPVNNEQFF

d_gene: TRBD2
j_gene: TRBJ2-7
len: 15
v_gene: TRBV5-4
abundance: -
CDR3nt: TGTGCCAGCAGCTTGGAACAGCGGGGGTTCTACGAGCAGTACTTC
CDR3aa: CASSLEQRGFYEQYF

d_gene: -
j_gene: TRBJ1-6
len: 16
v_gene: TRBV27
abundance: many
CDR3nt: TGTGCCAGCAGTTTGAGGACTGGCTCCTATAATTCACCCCTCCACTTT
CDR3aa: CASSLRTGSYNSPLHF

d_gene: -
j_gene: TRBJ2-3
len: 16
v_gene: TRBV20-1
abundance: many
CDR3nt: TGCAGTGCTAGTGGCCAAGCCCAGAAACGCACAGATACGCAGTATTTT
CDR3aa: CSASGQAQKRTDTQYF

d_gene: TRBD1
j_gene: TRBJ1-2
len: 14
v_gene: TRBV20-1
abundance: many
CDR3nt: TGCAGTGCTAGAGGGATGGGACAGGGGAGCGGCCACACCTTC
CDR3aa: CSARGMGQGSGHTF

d_gene: -
j_gene: TRBJ1-5
len: 16
v_gene: TRBV15
abundance: many
CDR3nt: TGTGCCACCAGCAGAGATCGCGGGGGGAGCAATCAGCCCCAGCATTTT
CDR3aa: CATSRDRGGSNQPQHF

d_gene: -
j_gene: TRBJ2-5
len: 11
v_gene: TRBV29-1
abundance: many
CDR3nt: TGCAGCGTTGTCAGGGTAGAGACCCAGTACTTC
CDR3aa: CSVVRVETQYF

d_gene: -
j_gene: TRBJ1-5
len: 15
v_gene: TRBV12-3/TRBV12-4
abundance: many
CDR3nt: TGTGCCAGCAGTTTATACCAGGCCCGCAATCAGCCCCAGCATTTT
CDR3aa: CASSLYQARNQPQHF

d_gene: TRBD2
j_gene: TRBJ2-7
len: 18
v_gene: TRBV20-1
abundance: many
CDR3nt: TGCAGTGCTAGAGCCTCCGGGACTAGCGGGCACTCCTCCTACGAGCAGTACTTC
CDR3aa: CSARASGTSGHSSYEQYF

d_gene: -
j_gene: TRBJ2-7
len: 12
v_gene: TRBV20-1
abundance: many
CDR3nt: TGCAGTGCGCAGGGGAATCACTACGAGCAGTACTTC
CDR3aa: CSAQGNHYEQYF

d_gene: -
j_gene: TRBJ2-7
len: 16
v_gene: TRBV20-1
abundance: -
CDR3nt: TGCAGTGCTAGAGTTCCCCTCGGGGGAATATCCTACGACCAGTACTTC
CDR3aa: CSARVPLGGISYDQYF

d_gene: TRBD2
j_gene: TRBJ2-3
len: 18
v_gene: TRBV7-2
abundance: few
CDR3nt: TGTGCCAGCAGCTTAGCCTCTCGGGGGACGGGAGGAGGGGATACGCAGTATTTT
CDR3aa: CASSLASRGTGGGDTQYF

d_gene: TRBD1
j_gene: TRBJ1-2
len: 15
v_gene: TRBV5-1
abundance: many
CDR3nt: TGCGCCAGCAGCCCAGGACAGGGACTGAACTATGGCTACACCTTC
CDR3aa: CASSPGQGLNYGYTF

d_gene: -
j_gene: TRBJ2-6
len: 15
v_gene: TRBV10-3
abundance: few
CDR3nt: TGTGCCATCAGTGTAAACAGGGCTGGGGCCAACGGCCTGACTTTC
CDR3aa: CAISVNRAGANGLTF

d_gene: -
j_gene: TRBJ2-7
len: 13
v_gene: TRBV7-2
abundance: once
CDR3nt: TGTGCCAGCAGCTTAAGGCTGAGCTACGAGCAGTACTTC
CDR3aa: CASSLRLSYEQYF

d_gene: -
j_gene: TRBJ2-7
len: 13
v_gene: TRBV6-6
abundance: many
CDR3nt: TGTGCCAGCAGTTACGAAGGGCTGTTGGAGCAGTACTTC
CDR3aa: CASSYEGLLEQYF

d_gene: TRBD1
j_gene: TRBJ1-2
len: 15
v_gene: TRBV19
abundance: -
CDR3nt: TGTGCCAGTTTTCTCGGGACAGGTTTCCGAGATGGCTACACCTTC
CDR3aa: CASFLGTGFRDGYTF

d_gene: -
j_gene: TRBJ2-7
len: 17
v_gene: TRBV4-3
abundance: many
CDR3nt: TGCGCCAGCAGCCAAGATGTTACCACCACCCTTTCCTACGAGCAGTACTTC
CDR3aa: CASSQDVTTTLSYEQYF

d_gene: -
j_gene: TRBJ2-1
len: 16
v_gene: TRBV7-3
abundance: -
CDR3nt: TGTGCCAGCAGCTTACGCAGAGGCGCGAACTACAATGAGCAGTTCTTC
CDR3aa: CASSLRRGANYNEQFF

d_gene: TRBD2
j_gene: TRBJ2-1
len: 15
v_gene: TRBV4-2
abundance: many
CDR3nt: TGTGCCAGCAGCCACGACCTAGCGGTCTACAATGAGCAGTTCTTC
CDR3aa: CASSHDLAVYNEQFF

d_gene: -
j_gene: TRBJ1-1
len: 13
v_gene: TRBV9
abundance: many
CDR3nt: TGTGCCAGCAGCGCCTCGGTGGGTAGTGAAGCTTTCTTT
CDR3aa: CASSASVGSEAFF

d_gene: -
j_gene: TRBJ2-5
len: 15
v_gene: TRBV28
abundance: many
CDR3nt: TGTGCCAGCAGTTTACTAAGTAGTGTACAAGAGACCCAGTACTTC
CDR3aa: CASSLLSSVQETQYF

d_gene: -
j_gene: TRBJ1-1
len: 14
v_gene: TRBV7-9
abundance: many
CDR3nt: TGTGCCAGCAGCTTAGGGACCGCGAACACTGAAGCTTTCTTT
CDR3aa: CASSLGTANTEAFF

d_gene: -
j_gene: TRBJ1-2
len: 17
v_gene: TRBV2
abundance: few
CDR3nt: TGTGCCAGCAGTGAAGGGGGACCGGCCGACAGCTACTATGGCTACACCTTC
CDR3aa: CASSEGGPADSYYGYTF

d_gene: TRBD1
j_gene: TRBJ1-2
len: 17
v_gene: TRBV7-9
abundance: few
CDR3nt: TGTGCCAGCAGCTTAGCGCGAGGACAGGGGCCTCTGGGTGGCTACACCTTC
CDR3aa: CASSLARGQGPLGGYTF

d_gene: TRBD2
j_gene: TRBJ2-5
len: 16
v_gene: TRBV5-1
abundance: many
CDR3nt: TGCGCCAGCAGCTCGGGACTAGCGGAGGGCCAAGAGACCCAGTACTTC
CDR3aa: CASSSGLAEGQETQYF

d_gene: -
j_gene: TRBJ2-3
len: 15
v_gene: TRBV27
abundance: many
CDR3nt: TGTGCCAGCAGCCCCTATGTGGGGGGCCAAGATACGCAGTATTTT
CDR3aa: CASSPYVGGQDTQYF

d_gene: -
j_gene: TRBJ1-2
len: 12
v_gene: TRBV20-1
abundance: many
CDR3nt: TGCAGTGCTAGACCCGGTGGGAGCGGCTACACCTTC
CDR3aa: CSARPGGSGYTF

d_gene: TRBD2
j_gene: TRBJ2-3
len: 16
v_gene: TRBV5-1
abundance: many
CDR3nt: TGCGCCAGCAGGAGCCGGGGGGGGCCAGGCACAGATACGCAGTATTTT
CDR3aa: CASRSRGGPGTDTQYF

d_gene: -
j_gene: TRBJ2-7
len: 14
v_gene: TRBV5-1
abundance: -
CDR3nt: TGCGCCAGCAGCTTGGGTGAAACACTCTACGAGCAGTACTTC
CDR3aa: CASSLGETLYEQYF

d_gene: TRBD2
j_gene: TRBJ2-1
len: 15
v_gene: TRBV20-1
abundance: many
CDR3nt: TGCAGTGCTAGAACTAGCGGGAGTGTCTACAATGAGCAGTTCTTC
CDR3aa: CSARTSGSVYNEQFF